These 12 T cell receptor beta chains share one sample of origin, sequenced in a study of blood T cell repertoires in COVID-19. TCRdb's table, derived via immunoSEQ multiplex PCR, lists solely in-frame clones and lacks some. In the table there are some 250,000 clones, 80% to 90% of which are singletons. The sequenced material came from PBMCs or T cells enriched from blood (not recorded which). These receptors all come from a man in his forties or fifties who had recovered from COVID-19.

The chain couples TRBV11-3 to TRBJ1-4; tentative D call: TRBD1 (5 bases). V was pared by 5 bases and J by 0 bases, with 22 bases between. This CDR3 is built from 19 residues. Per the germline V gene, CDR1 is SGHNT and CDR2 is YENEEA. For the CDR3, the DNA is TGTGCCAGCAGCCCCGGGTGGCAGGCAGGGCGAACAACTAATGAAAAACTGTTTTTT. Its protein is CASSPGWQAGRTTNEKLFF.

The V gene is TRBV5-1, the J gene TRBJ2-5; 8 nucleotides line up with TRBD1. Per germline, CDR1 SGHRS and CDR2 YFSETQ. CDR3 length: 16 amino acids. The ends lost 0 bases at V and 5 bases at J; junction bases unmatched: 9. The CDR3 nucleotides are TGCGCCAGCAGCTTGGTTCAGGGGGCGAGAGAGGAGACCCAGTACTTC. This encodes CASSLVQGAREETQYF.

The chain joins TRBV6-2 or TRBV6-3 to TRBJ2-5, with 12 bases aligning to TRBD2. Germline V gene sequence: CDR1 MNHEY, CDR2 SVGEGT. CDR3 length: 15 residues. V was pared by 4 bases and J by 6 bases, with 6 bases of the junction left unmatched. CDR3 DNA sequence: TGTGCCAGCAGTTTCCTAGCGGGAGGGCCGAAGACCCAGTACTTC. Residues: CASSFLAGGPKTQYF.

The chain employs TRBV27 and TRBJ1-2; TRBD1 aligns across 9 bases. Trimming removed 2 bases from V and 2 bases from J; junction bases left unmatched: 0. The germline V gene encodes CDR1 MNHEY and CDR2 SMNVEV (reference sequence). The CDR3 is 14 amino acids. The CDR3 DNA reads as TGTGCCAGCAGTTTAGACAGGGGGAACTATGGCTACACCTTC. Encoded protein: CASSLDRGNYGYTF.

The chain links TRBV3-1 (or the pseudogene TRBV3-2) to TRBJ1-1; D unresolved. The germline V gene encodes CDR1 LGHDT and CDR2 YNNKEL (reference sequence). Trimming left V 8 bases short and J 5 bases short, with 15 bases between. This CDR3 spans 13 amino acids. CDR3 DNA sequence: TGTGCCAGCTCCCGTGAGAGGACTACTGAAGCTTTCTTT. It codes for CASSRERTTEAFF.

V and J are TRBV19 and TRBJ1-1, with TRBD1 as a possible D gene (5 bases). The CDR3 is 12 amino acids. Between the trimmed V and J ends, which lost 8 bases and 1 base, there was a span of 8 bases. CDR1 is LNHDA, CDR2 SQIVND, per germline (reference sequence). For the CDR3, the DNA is TGTGCCAGTGAAGACAGGAACACTGAAGCTTTCTTT. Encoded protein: CASEDRNTEAFF.

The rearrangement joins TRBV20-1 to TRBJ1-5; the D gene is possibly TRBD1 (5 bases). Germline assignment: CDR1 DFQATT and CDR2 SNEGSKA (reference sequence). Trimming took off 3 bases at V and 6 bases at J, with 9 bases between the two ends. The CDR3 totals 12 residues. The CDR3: CSASWGGQPQHF. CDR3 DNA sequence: TGCAGTGCTAGTTGGGGGGGTCAGCCCCAGCATTTT.

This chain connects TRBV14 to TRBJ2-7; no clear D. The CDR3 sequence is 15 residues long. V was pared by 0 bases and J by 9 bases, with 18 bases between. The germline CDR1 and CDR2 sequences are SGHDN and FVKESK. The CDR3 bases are TGTGCCAGCAGCCAAGAGCTCCGAACCGCAACACGGCAGTACTTC. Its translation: CASSQELRTATRQYF.

CDR3 in amino acids: CASSMEGQGWVPGELFF. The CDR3 nucleotides read TGTGCCAGCAGCATGGAAGGACAGGGTTGGGTTCCCGGGGAGCTGTTTTTT. This sequence joins TRBV7-6 and TRBJ2-2; 8 nucleotides agree with TRBD1. The V segment lost 5 bases and the J segment 6 bases; nucleotides outside the gene matches: 14. The germline V gene has CDR1 SGHVS and CDR2 FNYEAQ. This CDR3 is 17 amino acids long.

The CDR3 spells CASSASGTSNFEQYF. CDR3 bases: TGTGCCAGCAGCGCATCCGGGACTAGCAATTTCGAGCAGTACTTC. This rearrangement joins TRBV9 to TRBJ2-7, with TRBD2 identical over 9 bases. The CDR3 is made up of 15 amino acids. V was pared by 3 bases and J by 6 bases, with 10 bases of the junction left unmatched. Germline CDR1 SGDLS, CDR2 YYNGEE.

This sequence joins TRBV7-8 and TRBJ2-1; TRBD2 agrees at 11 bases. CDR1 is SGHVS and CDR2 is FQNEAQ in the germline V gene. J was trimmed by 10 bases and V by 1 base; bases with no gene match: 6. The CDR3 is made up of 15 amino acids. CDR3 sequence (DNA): TGTGCCAGCAGCTTAGTCACTAGCGGGAGTTACGAGCAGTTCTTC. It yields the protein CASSLVTSGSYEQFF.

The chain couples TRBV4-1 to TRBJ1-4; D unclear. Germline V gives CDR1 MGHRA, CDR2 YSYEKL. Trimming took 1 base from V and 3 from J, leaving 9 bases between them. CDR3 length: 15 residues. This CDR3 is CASSQAAAANEKLFF. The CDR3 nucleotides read TGCGCCAGCAGCCAAGCGGCGGCAGCTAATGAAAAACTGTTTTTT.